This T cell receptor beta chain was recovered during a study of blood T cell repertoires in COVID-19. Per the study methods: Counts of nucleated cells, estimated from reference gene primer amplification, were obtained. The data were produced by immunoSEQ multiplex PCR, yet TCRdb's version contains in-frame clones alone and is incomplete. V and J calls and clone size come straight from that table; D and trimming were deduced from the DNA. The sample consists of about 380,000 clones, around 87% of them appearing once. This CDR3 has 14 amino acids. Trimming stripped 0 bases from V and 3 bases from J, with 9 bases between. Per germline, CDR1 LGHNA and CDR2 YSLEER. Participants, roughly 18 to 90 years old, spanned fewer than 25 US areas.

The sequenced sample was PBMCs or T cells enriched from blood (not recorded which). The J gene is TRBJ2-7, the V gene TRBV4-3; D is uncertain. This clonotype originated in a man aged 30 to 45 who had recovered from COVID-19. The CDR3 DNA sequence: TGCGCCAGCAGCCAAGATCGTTCAGGCTACGAGCAGTACTTC. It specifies CASSQDRSGYEQYF.